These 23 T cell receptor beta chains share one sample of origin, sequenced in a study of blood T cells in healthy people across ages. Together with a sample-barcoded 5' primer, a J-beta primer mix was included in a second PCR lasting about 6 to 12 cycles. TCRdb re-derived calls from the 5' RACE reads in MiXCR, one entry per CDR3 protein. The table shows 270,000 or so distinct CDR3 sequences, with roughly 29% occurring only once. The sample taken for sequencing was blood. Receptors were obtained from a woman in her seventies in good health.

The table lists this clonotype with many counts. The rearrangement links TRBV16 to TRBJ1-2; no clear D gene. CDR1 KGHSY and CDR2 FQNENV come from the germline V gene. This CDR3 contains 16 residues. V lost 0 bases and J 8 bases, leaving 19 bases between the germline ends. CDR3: CASSQSRVVNSGGYTF. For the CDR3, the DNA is TGTGCCAGCAGCCAATCTAGAGTTGTCAATTCGGGCGGCTACACCTTC.

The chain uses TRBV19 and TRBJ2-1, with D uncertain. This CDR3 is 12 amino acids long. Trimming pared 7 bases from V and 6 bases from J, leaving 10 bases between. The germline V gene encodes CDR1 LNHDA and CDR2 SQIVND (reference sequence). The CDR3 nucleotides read TGTGCCAGTATGAACGGTTTCAATGAGCAGTTCTTC. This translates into CASMNGFNEQFF.

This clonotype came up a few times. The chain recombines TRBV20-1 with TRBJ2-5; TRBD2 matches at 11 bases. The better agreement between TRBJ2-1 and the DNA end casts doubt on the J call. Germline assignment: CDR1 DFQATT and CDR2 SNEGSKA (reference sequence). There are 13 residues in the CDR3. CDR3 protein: CSASLLAGGEQFF. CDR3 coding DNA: TGCAGTGCTAGCCTCCTAGCGGGAGGTGAGCAGTTCTTC.

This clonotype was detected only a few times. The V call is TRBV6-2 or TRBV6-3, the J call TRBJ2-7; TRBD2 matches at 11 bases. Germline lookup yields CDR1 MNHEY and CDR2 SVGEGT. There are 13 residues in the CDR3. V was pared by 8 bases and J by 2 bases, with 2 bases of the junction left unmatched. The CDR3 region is CASGTSGPYEQYF. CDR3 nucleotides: TGTGCCAGCGGGACTAGCGGACCCTACGAGCAGTACTTC.

CDR3 nucleotide sequence: TGTGCCACCAGTGATGCGCTTAACTATGGCTACACCTTC. Translated: CATSDALNYGYTF. The chain uses TRBV24-1 and TRBJ1-2, with D unresolved. Trimming removed 3 bases at V and 1 base at J, with 5 bases between. The CDR3 spans 13 residues. From germline, CDR1 is KGHDR and CDR2 SFDVKD.

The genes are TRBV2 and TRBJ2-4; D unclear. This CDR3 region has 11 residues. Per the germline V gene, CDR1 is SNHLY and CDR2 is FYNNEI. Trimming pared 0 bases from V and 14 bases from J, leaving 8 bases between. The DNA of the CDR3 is TGTGCCAGCAGTGAAGCCGCTGCGGAGTACTTC. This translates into CASSEAAAEYF.

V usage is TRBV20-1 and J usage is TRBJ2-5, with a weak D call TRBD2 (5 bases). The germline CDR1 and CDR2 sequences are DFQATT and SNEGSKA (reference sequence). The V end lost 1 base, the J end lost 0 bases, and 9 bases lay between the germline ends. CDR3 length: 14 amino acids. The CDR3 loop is CSARALGDQETQYF. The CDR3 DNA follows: TGCAGTGCTAGAGCTTTGGGAGACCAAGAGACCCAGTACTTC.

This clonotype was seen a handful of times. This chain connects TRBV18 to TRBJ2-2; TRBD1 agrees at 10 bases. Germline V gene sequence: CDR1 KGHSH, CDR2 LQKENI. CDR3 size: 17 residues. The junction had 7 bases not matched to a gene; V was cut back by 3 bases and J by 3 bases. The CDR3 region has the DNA TGTGCCAGCTCACCGACGGGACAGGGGTCCCACACCGGGGAGCTGTTTTTT. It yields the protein CASSPTGQGSHTGELFF.

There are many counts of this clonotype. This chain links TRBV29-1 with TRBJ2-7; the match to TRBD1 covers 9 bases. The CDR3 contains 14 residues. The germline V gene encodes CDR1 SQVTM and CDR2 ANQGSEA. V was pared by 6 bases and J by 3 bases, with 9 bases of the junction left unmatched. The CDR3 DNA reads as TGCAGCGTGGTGGGACAGGGTAAGGTCTACGAGCAGTACTTC. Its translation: CSVVGQGKVYEQYF.

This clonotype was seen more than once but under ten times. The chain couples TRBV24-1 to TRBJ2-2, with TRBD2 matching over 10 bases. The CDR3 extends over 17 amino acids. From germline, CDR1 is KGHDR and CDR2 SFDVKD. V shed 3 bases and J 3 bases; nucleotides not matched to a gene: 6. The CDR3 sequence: CATSDRTSGAYTGELFF. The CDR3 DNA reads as TGTGCCACCAGTGATCGTACTAGCGGGGCCTACACCGGGGAGCTGTTTTTT.

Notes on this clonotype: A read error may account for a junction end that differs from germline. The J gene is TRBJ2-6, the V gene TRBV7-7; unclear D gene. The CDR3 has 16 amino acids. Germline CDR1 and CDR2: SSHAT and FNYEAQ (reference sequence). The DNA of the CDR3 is TGTGCTAGCAGCCCGGACCCCCTCTCTGGGGCCAACGTCCTGACTTTC. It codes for CASSPDPLSGANVLTF.

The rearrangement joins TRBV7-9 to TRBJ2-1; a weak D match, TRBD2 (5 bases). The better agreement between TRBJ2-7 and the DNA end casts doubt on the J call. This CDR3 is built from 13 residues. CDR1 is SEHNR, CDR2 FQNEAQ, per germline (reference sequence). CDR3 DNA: TGTGCCAGCAGCTTATTACTAGGGTACGAGCAGTACTTC. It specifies CASSLLLGYEQYF.

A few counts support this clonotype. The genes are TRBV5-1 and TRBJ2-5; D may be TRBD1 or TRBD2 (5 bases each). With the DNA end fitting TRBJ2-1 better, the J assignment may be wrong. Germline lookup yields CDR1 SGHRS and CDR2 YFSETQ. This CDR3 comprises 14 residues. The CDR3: CASSLAGQENEQFF. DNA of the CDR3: TGCGCCAGCAGCTTGGCGGGGCAGGAGAATGAGCAGTTCTTC.

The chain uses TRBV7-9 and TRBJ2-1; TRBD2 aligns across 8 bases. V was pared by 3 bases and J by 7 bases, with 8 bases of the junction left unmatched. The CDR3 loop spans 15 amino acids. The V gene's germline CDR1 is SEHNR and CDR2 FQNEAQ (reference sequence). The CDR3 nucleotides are TGTGCCAGCAGCTTGAGCGGGAGTTCAGGGAATGAGCAGTTCTTC. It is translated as CASSLSGSSGNEQFF.

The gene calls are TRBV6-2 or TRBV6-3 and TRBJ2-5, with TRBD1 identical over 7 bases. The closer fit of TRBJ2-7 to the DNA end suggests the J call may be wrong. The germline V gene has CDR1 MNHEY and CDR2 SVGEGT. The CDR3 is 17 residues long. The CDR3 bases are TGTGCCAGCAGTTACTCGCCGGGACAGCACCCTCCCTACGAGCAGTACTTC. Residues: CASSYSPGQHPPYEQYF.

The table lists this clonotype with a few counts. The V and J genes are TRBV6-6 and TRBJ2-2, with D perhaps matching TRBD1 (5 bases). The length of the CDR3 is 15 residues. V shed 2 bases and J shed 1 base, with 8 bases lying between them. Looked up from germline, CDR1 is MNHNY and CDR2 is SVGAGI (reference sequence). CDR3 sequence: CASSYITGNTGELFF. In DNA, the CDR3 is TGTGCCAGCAGTTACATAACAGGGAACACCGGGGAGCTGTTTTTT.

CDR3 coding DNA: TGTGCCAGCAGCTCCACTACTAGCTCGGAGACCCAGTACTTC. Translating it yields CASSSTTSSETQYF. The V gene is TRBV7-2, the J gene TRBJ2-5; D possibly corresponds to TRBD2 (6 bases). Between the trimmed V and J ends, which lost 4 bases and 5 bases, there was a span of 14 bases. The V gene's germline CDR1 is SGHTA and CDR2 FQGNSA. This CDR3 is built from 14 residues.

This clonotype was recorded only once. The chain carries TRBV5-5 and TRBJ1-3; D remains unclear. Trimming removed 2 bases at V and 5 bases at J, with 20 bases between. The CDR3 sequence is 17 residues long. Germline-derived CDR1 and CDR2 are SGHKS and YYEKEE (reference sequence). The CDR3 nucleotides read TGTGCCAGCAGCTTACTGGGATCGAAGGGCAGTAGAAACACCATATATTTT. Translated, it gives CASSLLGSKGSRNTIYF.

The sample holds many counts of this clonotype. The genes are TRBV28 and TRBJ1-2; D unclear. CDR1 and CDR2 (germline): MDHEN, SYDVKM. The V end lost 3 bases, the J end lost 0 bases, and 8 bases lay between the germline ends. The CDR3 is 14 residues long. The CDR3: CASSLFSSNYGYTF. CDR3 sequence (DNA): TGTGCCAGCAGTTTGTTCAGCTCTAACTATGGCTACACCTTC.

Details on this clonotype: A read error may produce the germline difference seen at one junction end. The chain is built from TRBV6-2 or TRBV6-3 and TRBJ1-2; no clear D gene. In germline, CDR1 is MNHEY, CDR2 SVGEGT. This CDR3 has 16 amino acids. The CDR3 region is CASSPSSSGLNYGYIF. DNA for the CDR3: TGTGCCAGCAGTCCTTCCAGTTCGGGCCTAAACTATGGCTACATCTTC.

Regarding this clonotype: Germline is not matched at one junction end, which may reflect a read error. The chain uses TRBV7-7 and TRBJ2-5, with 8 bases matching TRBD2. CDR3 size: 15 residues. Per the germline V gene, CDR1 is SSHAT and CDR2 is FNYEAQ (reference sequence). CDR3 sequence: CASSSNSGNQETQYF. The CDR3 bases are TGTGCTAGCAGCTCAAATAGCGGGAACCAAGAGACCCAGTACTTC.

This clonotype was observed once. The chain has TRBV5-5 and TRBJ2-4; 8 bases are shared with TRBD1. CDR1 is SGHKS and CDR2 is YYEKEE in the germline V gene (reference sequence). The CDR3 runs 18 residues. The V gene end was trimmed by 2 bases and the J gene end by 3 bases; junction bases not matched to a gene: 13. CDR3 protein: CASSFFRTGMGDKNIQYF. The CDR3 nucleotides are TGTGCCAGCAGCTTTTTTCGGACAGGGATGGGTGACAAAAACATTCAGTACTTC.

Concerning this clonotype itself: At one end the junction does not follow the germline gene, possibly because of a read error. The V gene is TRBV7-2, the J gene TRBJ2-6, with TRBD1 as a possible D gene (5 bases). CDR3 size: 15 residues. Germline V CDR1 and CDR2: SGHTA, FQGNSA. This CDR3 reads CASARLLGGANVLAF. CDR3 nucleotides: TGTGCCAGCGCGCGACTTTTAGGTGGGGCCAACGTCCTGGCTTTC. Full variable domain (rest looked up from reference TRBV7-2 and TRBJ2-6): GAGVSQSPSNKVTEKGKDVELRCDPISGHTALYWYRQSLGQGLEFLIYFQGNSAPDKSGLPSDRFSAERTGGSVSTLTIQRTQQEDSAVYLCASARLLGGANVLAFGAGSRLTVL.